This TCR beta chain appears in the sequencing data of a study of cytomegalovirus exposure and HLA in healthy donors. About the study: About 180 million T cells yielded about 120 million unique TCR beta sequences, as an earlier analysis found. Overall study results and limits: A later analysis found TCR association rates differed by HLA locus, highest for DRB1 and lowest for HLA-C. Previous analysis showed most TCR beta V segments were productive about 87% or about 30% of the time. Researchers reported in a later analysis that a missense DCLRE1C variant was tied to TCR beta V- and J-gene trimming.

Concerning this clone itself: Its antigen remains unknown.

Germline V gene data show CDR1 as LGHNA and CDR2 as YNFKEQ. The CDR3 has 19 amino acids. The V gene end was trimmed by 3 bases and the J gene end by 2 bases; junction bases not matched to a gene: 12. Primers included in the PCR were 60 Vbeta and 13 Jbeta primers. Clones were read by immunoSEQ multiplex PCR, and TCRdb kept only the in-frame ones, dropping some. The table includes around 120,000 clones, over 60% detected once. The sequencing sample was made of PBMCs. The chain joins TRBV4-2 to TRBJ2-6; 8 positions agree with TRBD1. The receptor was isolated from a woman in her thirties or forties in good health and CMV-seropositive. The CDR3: CASSHPTGAGGPGANVLTF. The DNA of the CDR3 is TGTGCCAGCAGCCACCCCACGGGGGCAGGGGGCCCTGGGGCCAACGTCCTGACTTTC.